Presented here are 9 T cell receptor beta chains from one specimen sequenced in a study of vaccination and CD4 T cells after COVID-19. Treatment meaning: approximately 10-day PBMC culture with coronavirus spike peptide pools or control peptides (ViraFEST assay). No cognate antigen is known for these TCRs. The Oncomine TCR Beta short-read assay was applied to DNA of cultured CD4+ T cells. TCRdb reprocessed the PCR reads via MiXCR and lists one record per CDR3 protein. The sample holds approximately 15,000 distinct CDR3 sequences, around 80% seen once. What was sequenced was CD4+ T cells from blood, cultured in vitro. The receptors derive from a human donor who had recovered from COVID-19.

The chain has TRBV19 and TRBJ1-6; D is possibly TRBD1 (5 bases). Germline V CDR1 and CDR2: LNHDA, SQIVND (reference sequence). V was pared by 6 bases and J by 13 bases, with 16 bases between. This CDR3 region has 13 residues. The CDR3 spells CASSPGAGVPLHF. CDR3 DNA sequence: TGTGCCAGTAGCCCCGGGGCGGGGGTGCCCCTCCACTTT.

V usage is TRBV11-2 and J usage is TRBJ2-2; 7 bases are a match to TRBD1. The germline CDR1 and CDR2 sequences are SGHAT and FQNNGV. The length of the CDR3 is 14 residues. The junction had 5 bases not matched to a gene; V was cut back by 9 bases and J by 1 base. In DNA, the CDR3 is TGTGCCAGTTCGACAGGGCTGAACACCGGGGAGCTGTTTTTT. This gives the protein CASSTGLNTGELFF.

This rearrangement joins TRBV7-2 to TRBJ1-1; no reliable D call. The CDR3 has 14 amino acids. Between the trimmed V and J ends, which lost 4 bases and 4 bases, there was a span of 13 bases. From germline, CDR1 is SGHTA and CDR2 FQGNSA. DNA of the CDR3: TGTGCCAGCAGCTCGTCCCCACTAAGCACTGAAGCTTTCTTT. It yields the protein CASSSSPLSTEAFF.

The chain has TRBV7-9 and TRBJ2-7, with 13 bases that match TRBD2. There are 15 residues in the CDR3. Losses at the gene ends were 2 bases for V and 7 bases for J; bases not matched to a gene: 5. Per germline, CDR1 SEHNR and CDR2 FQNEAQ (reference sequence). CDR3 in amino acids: CASSLPTSGREEQYF. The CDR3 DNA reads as TGTGCCAGCAGCTTACCTACTAGCGGGAGGGAGGAGCAGTACTTC.

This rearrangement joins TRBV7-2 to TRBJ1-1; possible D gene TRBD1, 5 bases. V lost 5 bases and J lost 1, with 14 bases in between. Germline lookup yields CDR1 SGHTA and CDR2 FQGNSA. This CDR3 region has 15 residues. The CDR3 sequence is CASSPRALRNTEAFF. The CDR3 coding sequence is TGTGCCAGCAGCCCCAGGGCCCTTAGGAACACTGAAGCTTTCTTT.

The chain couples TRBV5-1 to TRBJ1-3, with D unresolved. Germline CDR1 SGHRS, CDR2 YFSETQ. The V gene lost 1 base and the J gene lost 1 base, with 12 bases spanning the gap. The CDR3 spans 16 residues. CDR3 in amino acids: CASSLPEARSGNTIYF. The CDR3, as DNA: TGCGCCAGCAGCTTGCCCGAGGCCAGATCTGGAAACACCATATATTTT.

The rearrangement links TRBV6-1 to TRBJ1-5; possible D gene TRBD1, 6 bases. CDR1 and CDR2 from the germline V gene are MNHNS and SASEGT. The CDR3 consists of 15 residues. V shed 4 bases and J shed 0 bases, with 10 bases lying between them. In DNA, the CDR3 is TGTGCCAGCAGTGCAACAGGGTCTAGCAATCAGCCCCAGCATTTT. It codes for CASSATGSSNQPQHF.

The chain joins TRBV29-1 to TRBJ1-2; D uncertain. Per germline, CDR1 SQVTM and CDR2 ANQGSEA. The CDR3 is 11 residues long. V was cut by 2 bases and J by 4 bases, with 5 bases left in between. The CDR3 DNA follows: TGCAGCGTTGAAAGGGCCTATGGCTACACCTTC. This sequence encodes CSVERAYGYTF.

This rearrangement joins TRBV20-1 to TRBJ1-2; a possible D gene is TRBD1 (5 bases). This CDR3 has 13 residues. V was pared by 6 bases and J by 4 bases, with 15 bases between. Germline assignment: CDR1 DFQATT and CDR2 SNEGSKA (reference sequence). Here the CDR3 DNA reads TGCAGTGCCATGCTGGGGCTGATCTATGGCTACACCTTC. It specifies CSAMLGLIYGYTF.